This T cell receptor beta chain was captured in a study of cytomegalovirus exposure and HLA in healthy donors. At the level of the study: There were roughly 80 million unique TCRs (from HLA-typed donors) in an early data release.

As to this clone: Its antigen remains unknown.

Primers for the PCR totalled 60 Vbeta and 13 Jbeta. Assay used: immunoSEQ multiplex PCR; TCRdb lists only in-frame clones, some missing. In the table there are 100,000 to 150,000 clones, about 78% of which are singletons. J lost 3 bases, V lost 6 bases, and 4 bases had no gene match. There are 14 residues in the CDR3. Germline CDR1 is MNHNS and CDR2 is SASEGT. Overall study findings and caveats: Earlier analysis found most TCR beta V segments productive about 87% or about 30% of the time. Association with HLA alleles at 0.05 false discovery rate was found for 16,951 TCR beta sequences in a later analysis.

This sequence was found in a female donor in good health and CMV-seronegative. The V call is TRBV6-1, the J call TRBJ1-4; TRBD1 matches at 7 bases. Sequencing input: PBMCs. The DNA for the CDR3 is TGTGCCAGCAGGAGGGGGACAGCTAATGAAAAACTGTTTTTT. Amino acid sequence: CASRRGTANEKLFF.